This T cell receptor beta chain derives from a study of T-cell memory formation after mild COVID-19. TCRdb reprocessed the 5' RACE reads via MiXCR and lists one record per CDR3 protein. The data contain about 450,000 distinct CDR3 sequences, 20% to 25% of them seen just once; the ten biggest clones take up less than 15%. Whole-study results and caveats: Clones contracting over day 15 to 85 were CD4/CD8 balanced, with later expanders leaning CD4+.

A note on this clonotype: Its specificity is not known.

Trimming removed 5 bases at V and 2 bases at J, with 19 bases between. This CDR3 is 17 amino acids long. The germline V gene encodes CDR1 SGHTA and CDR2 FQGNSA. Sequenced material: PBMCs or a T cell subset sorted from them (not recorded which). This chain uses TRBV7-2 with TRBJ2-1; D ambiguous. The sequence was collected from an adult woman who had mild COVID-19 (a few samples of this study predate the infection). Cell type and time point are not known. The CDR3 coding sequence is TGTGCCAGCAGCCCCAGGATAGCCGGCGCAACCTACAATGAGCAGTTCTTC. It encodes CASSPRIAGATYNEQFF.